What follows describes a single TCR beta chain. This clone occurred a few times. Its binding antigen is unknown. The sample holds no much larger clone one base away, and base qualities are not on file. V gives up 9 bases and J gives up 6 bases, and the segment between their germline ends measures 12 bases. Spanning cysteine to phenylalanine, the CDR3 consists of 13 amino acids. The sequence is cut down to CDR3 DNA, 39 bases in frame from base 1. CDR1 and CDR2 were assigned from the germline V gene as MGHDK and SYGVNS. The ViraFEST assay stimulated PBMC with viral peptide pools and then used TCR sequencing to identify antigen-specific CD4+ T cell clonotypes by expansion. After around eleven days of culture, CD4+ T cells were isolated with the EasySep CD4+ T cell isolation kit. Negative nucleocapsid antibody results before and after vaccination confirmed that the healthy vaccine recipients had no prior SARS-CoV-2 infection. Approximately 2 million PBMC per well were cultured in IMDM with 5% human AB serum, roughly 10 IU/ml IL-2 and gentamicin, plus 10 ug/ml peptides. On days 3 and 7, half of the culture medium was replaced with fresh IL-2-containing medium. Each peptide stimulation condition was cultured in triplicate wells unless otherwise noted. PBMC were separated from whole blood using Ficoll-Paque Plus gradient centrifugation and were then either cryopreserved at -140C or used fresh. The overlapping peptide pools covered the spike proteins of SARS-CoV-2 as well as those of the common cold coronaviruses HCoV-NL63, HCoV-OC43 and HCoV-229E. The QIAamp micro DNA kit was used to extract genomic DNA from the cultured CD4+ T cells.

The data are from a study of vaccination effects on CD4 cells after COVID-19 (dated by TCRdb to between 2021 and 2023). Turning to the overall study: Each participant got two doses of an mRNA SARS-CoV-2 vaccine, either BNT162b2 or mRNA-1273. The study compared SARS-CoV-2 spike-specific CD4+ TCR repertoires before and after mRNA vaccination in COVID-19 convalescent patients and infection-naive vaccine recipients. Altogether, approximately 10 COVID-19 convalescent patients and a few SARS-CoV-2-naive healthy vaccine recipients made up the full study. Cultures from other donors in the study were sequenced with the Oncomine TCR Beta short-read assay on an Illumina iSeq 100.

Library construction relied on the immunoSEQ multiplex PCR assay. DNA from the cultured and isolated CD4+ T cells underwent TCR beta CDR3 sequencing. In the original analysis: Non-productive TCR sequences were removed, reads were trimmed to the CDR3 region, and CDR3s of at least 7 amino acids were retained. The MANAFEST web app was used to identify antigen-specific clonotypes by comparing expansion in peptide wells with expansion in reference cultures. To count as positive, a clone had to show expansion at FDR<0.05 compared with the reference and with all other wells, an odds ratio above 5, and a frequency above 0.1% in two replicate wells. Cross-reactive clonotypes were defined as significantly expanded in SARS-CoV-2 spike wells and in at least one common cold coronavirus spike condition. CDR3 similarity was assessed by Levenshtein distance with the stringdist R package, and unrooted trees were built with ape in R 3.6.1. TCRdb carries this immuneACCESS record with in-frame sequences only. Its versions omit some clonotypes, under half of them owing to an unresolved V gene in the studies checked, with the rest unexplained. V, J and clone size are taken as reported in that table, and D and trimming were inferred from the DNA itself. Across this sample there are 27,000 or so clones, with roughly two thirds seen only once. The leading ten clones occupy 10% to 13% of the sample.

The research as a whole found: In healthy vaccine recipients, vaccine-induced clones were almost all SARS-CoV-2 mono-reactive, with only 1 of 255 cross-reactive with common cold coronaviruses. Limitations of the study were the small number of convalescent patients and the absence of early post-infection timepoints. Marked clonal contraction was observed in both infection-induced and vaccine-induced clones at late post-vaccination timepoints, consistent with waning T cell responses.

Recombination joined TRBV25-1 with TRBJ1-6, and the D gene may be TRBD1, 5 bases matching. The receptor's source is a human donor who received a COVID-19 vaccine. The sequencing here drew on CD4+ T cells from PBMCs cultured with SARS-CoV-2 spike peptides, taken before COVID-19 vaccination. Sample cell subset or site, as interpreted from the label and publication: SARS-CoV-2 spike overlapping peptide pool stimulation. The CDR3 here reads CASTRGGNSPLHF. In nucleotide form, the sequence is TGTGCCAGTACCCGGGGGGGTAATTCACCCCTCCACTTT. With the portions outside the CDR3 filled from the reference TRBV25-1 and TRBJ1-6 genes, the complete variable region becomes EADIYQTPRYLVIGTGKKITLECSQTMGHDKMYWYQQDPGMELHLIHYSYGVNSTEKGDLSSESTVSRIRTEHFPLTLESARPSHTSQYLCASTRGGNSPLHFGNGTRLTVT.